Shown below are 29 T cell receptor beta chains from a single sample sequenced in a study of T cells in Graves' hyperthyroidism and ophthalmopathy. Researchers took RNA transcripts and amplified the TCR beta CDR3 regions from them. First-round RT-PCR of the TCR CDR3 relied on the HTBI primer set. From the multiplex PCR reads, TCRdb called clonotypes with MiXCR, one entry per CDR3 protein. In the table there are roughly 380,000 distinct CDR3 sequences, around 13% of which are singletons. The specimen was blood. The receptors were gathered from a woman aged 55-69 years with Graves' hyperthyroidism.

This clonotype was counted at least ten times. The chain carries TRBV11-2 and TRBJ2-1, with D possibly being TRBD1 (6 bases). Germline CDR1 SGHAT, CDR2 FQNNGV. The length of the CDR3 is 16 residues. V gave up 6 bases and J gave up 10 bases, with 25 bases separating them. Here the CDR3 DNA reads TGTGCCAGCAGAGATTTGAGGGGGACCCTAGTTAGGGAGCAGTTCTTC. Protein product: CASRDLRGTLVREQFF.

This clonotype appeared many times. This chain uses TRBV2 with TRBJ2-1; maybe TRBD2 (5 bases). V lost 7 bases to trimming and J lost 3 bases, with 13 bases between them. CDR1 and CDR2 (germline): SNHLY, FYNNEI. CDR3 length: 14 amino acids. CDR3 sequence reads: CASTSERSYNEQFF. The CDR3 bases are TGTGCCAGCACCTCCGAGCGGAGCTACAATGAGCAGTTCTTC.

This clonotype was detected ten times or more. The rearrangement joins TRBV18 to TRBJ1-2; 8 nucleotides line up with TRBD1. The junction had 3 bases not matched to a gene; V was cut back by 5 bases and J by 4 bases. CDR1 is KGHSH, CDR2 LQKENI, per germline. The CDR3 loop spans 13 amino acids. The CDR3 coding sequence is TGTGCCAGCTCAACGGACAGGGTCTATGGCTACACCTTC. It codes for CASSTDRVYGYTF. The entire variable domain, with the rest obtained from reference TRBV18 and TRBJ1-2, is as follows: NAGVMQNPRHLVRRRGQEARLRCSPMKGHSHVYWYRQLPEEGLKFMVYLQKENIIDESGMPKERFSAEFPKEGPSILRIQQVVRGDSAAYFCASSTDRVYGYTFGSGTRLTVV.

In this sample, this clonotype turned up many times. V usage is TRBV27 and J usage is TRBJ1-5, with D possibly TRBD1 on 5 matching bases. Germline CDR1 is MNHEY and CDR2 is SMNVEV (reference sequence). This CDR3 contains 15 residues. V lost 2 bases and J lost 4, with 12 bases in between. As DNA, the CDR3 is TGTGCCAGCAGTTTAGAGGGCAGGGCAAATCAGCCCCAGCATTTT. Its translation: CASSLEGRANQPQHF.

This clonotype was picked up a small number of times. The V gene is TRBV12-3 or TRBV12-4, the J gene TRBJ1-1; D is perhaps TRBD1 (6 bases). CDR3 size: 14 residues. V was cut by 3 bases and J by 2 bases, with 10 bases left in between. The chain's CDR3 is CASSFGGLNTEAFF. The CDR3 nucleotides read TGTGCCAGCAGTTTTGGGGGGCTTAACACTGAAGCTTTCTTT.

Note on this clonotype: A clone one base away is much larger, so this may be a read error. The chain employs TRBV28 and TRBJ2-1; 7 bases map to TRBD1. The germline gives CDR1 MDHEN, CDR2 SYDVKM. The CDR3 loop spans 14 amino acids. The CDR3 region has the DNA TGTGCCAGCTCCCGAGTAGGGGGCTACAATGCGCAGTTCTTC. As protein: CASSRVGGYNAQFF.

V and J are TRBV7-3 and TRBJ1-4; unclear D gene. Trimming took 5 bases from V and 0 from J, leaving 7 bases between them. The CDR3 sequence is 14 residues long. The germline CDR1 and CDR2 sequences are SGHTA and FQGTGA. CDR3 sequence reads: CASSPPPTNEKLFF. The DNA for the CDR3 is TGTGCCAGCAGCCCACCCCCAACTAATGAAAAACTGTTTTTT. Full variable domain (outside the CDR3, taken from reference TRBV7-3 and TRBJ1-4): GAGVSQTPSNKVTEKGKYVELRCDPISGHTALYWYRQSLGQGPEFLIYFQGTGAADDSGLPNDRFFAVRPEGSVSTLKIQRTERGDSAVYLCASSPPPTNEKLFFGSGTQLSVL.

As regards this clonotype: At one end, the junction sequence differs from germline, possibly due to a read error. V gene TRBV7-9 combines with J gene TRBJ1-4; maybe TRBD1 (5 bases). Germline V CDR1 and CDR2: SEHNR, FQNEAQ (reference sequence). The CDR3 has 15 amino acids. The CDR3 coding sequence is TGTGCCAGCAGCCTAGCCACGGGGGGTTCAGGAAAACTGTTTTTT. Protein product: CASSLATGGSGKLFF.

The gene calls are TRBV6-9 and TRBJ2-1, with D perhaps assigned TRBD1 or TRBD2 (5 bases each). Per the germline V gene, CDR1 is MNHGY and CDR2 is SVAAGI. The ends were cut back, 1 base at V and 10 bases at J, with 11 bases in the middle. CDR3 length: 13 residues. CDR3 in DNA: TGTGCCAGCAGTTATTTGGGGGTTGGAGAGCAGTTCTTC. This sequence encodes CASSYLGVGEQFF.

This clonotype was recorded at least ten times. The gene calls are TRBV7-2 and TRBJ1-5; D ambiguous. The CDR3 has 13 amino acids. Trimming took off 4 bases at V and 4 bases at J, with 8 bases between the two ends. Germline assignment: CDR1 SGHTA and CDR2 FQGNSA. CDR3 bases: TGTGCCAGCAGCTCCCATCCTAATCAGCCCCAGCATTTT. It specifies CASSSHPNQPQHF.

V and J are TRBV18 and TRBJ2-1, with D maybe TRBD2 (6 bases). CDR3 length: 13 residues. V dropped 5 bases and J dropped 7 bases, with 12 bases sitting between them. CDR1 is KGHSH and CDR2 is LQKENI in the germline V gene. CDR3 loop: CASSARGINEQFF. The CDR3 bases are TGTGCCAGCTCAGCCCGGGGGATAAATGAGCAGTTCTTC.

This clonotype was counted at least ten times. The V call is TRBV30, the J call TRBJ1-4; 7 bases map to TRBD1. There are 14 residues in the CDR3. V lost 0 bases, J lost 7 bases, and 5 bases stayed unmatched. The germline CDR1 and CDR2 sequences are GTSNPN and SVGIG (reference sequence). The CDR3 nucleotides read TGTGCCTGGAGTGTACAGGGGCTGGTTGAAAAACTGTTTTTT. Protein product: CAWSVQGLVEKLFF.

This clonotype came up many times. The V gene is TRBV27, the J gene TRBJ1-5; D gene unclear. The CDR3 is made up of 15 amino acids. V lost 4 bases, J lost 0 bases, and 10 bases lay in between. CDR1 MNHEY and CDR2 SMNVEV come from the germline V gene (reference sequence). In DNA form, the CDR3 reads TGTGCCAGCAGTTCGTCTTGGCATAGCAATCAGCCCCAGCATTTT. This sequence encodes CASSSSWHSNQPQHF.

This clonotype was seen many times. The J gene is TRBJ1-2, the V gene TRBV20-1, with 8 bases identical to TRBD1. The CDR3 is 14 residues long. V lost 5 bases, J lost 2 bases, and 7 bases stayed unmatched. Germline V CDR1 and CDR2: DFQATT, SNEGSKA (reference sequence). DNA for the CDR3: TGCAGTGCTGGAGGACAGGGTGGAAACTATGGCTACACCTTC. As protein: CSAGGQGGNYGYTF.

The table lists this clonotype with a few counts. The genes are TRBV10-1 and TRBJ2-6, with D possibly matching TRBD2 (5 bases). The CDR3 runs to 17 residues. The V gene's germline CDR1 is WNHNN and CDR2 SYGVQD (reference sequence). Trimming took off 0 bases at V and 0 bases at J, with 9 bases between the two ends. CDR3 sequence: CASSESPGISGANVLTF. The CDR3 DNA reads TGCGCCAGCAGTGAGTCTCCGGGGATCTCTGGGGCCAACGTCCTGACTTTC.

V gene TRBV7-2 combines with J gene TRBJ2-2; 12 bases are a match to TRBD2. The CDR3 length is 16 residues. CDR1 and CDR2 from the germline V gene are SGHTA and FQGNSA. With V trimmed by 8 bases and J by 4 bases, 8 bases remained unmatched. The CDR3 region is CASHLRGLAGTGELFF. The CDR3 nucleotides read TGTGCCAGCCACCTTAGGGGACTAGCGGGCACCGGGGAGCTGTTTTTT.

The CDR3 DNA sequence: TGTGCCACCAGTGATCACTCTGGCGGGACGTACGAGCAGTACTTC. This encodes CATSDHSGGTYEQYF. The chain links TRBV24-1 to TRBJ2-7; D is possibly TRBD2 (6 bases). This CDR3 spans 15 amino acids. V lost 3 bases, J lost 4 bases, and 15 bases lay in between. Germline V gene lookup returns CDR1 KGHDR and CDR2 SFDVKD.

Details on this clonotype: A clone one base away is much larger, so this may be a read error. The chain is built from TRBV7-3 and TRBJ2-7; 14 positions agree with TRBD2. CDR3 length: 15 residues. The ends lost 5 bases at V and 5 bases at J; junction bases unmatched: 5. The germline V gene encodes CDR1 SGHTA and CDR2 FQGTGA. The CDR3 here is CASSMGLAGVHEQYF. The CDR3 DNA sequence: TGTGCCAGCAGCATGGGACTAGCGGGAGTCCACGAGCAGTACTTC.

A note on this clonotype: Possible read error: a much larger clone is one base away. V and J are TRBV24-1 and TRBJ2-2; the D gene is possibly TRBD2 (5 bases). CDR1 is KGHDR and CDR2 is SFDVKD in the germline V gene. This CDR3 has 14 residues. CDR3 loop: CATSDPENTGEPFF. CDR3 DNA sequence: TGTGCCACCAGTGATCCGGAAAACACCGGGGAGCCGTTTTTT.

The chain recombines TRBV6-1 with TRBJ2-3; perhaps TRBD1 as D (5 bases). The CDR3 totals 13 residues. Germline V gene lookup returns CDR1 MNHNS and CDR2 SASEGT. V was shortened by 5 bases and J by 6 bases, with 12 bases between the two germline ends. CDR3 DNA: TGTGCCAGCAGTCTCTCCAGGGTTGATACGCAGTATTTT. Translating it yields CASSLSRVDTQYF.

This clonotype was seen many times. The chain is built from TRBV7-2 and TRBJ1-3, with D perhaps matching TRBD1 (6 bases). CDR3 length equals 16 residues. Germline V CDR1 and CDR2: SGHTA, FQGNSA. The ends were cut back, 1 base at V and 2 bases at J, with 12 bases in the middle. The CDR3 spells CASSLGAGATGNTIYF. DNA for the CDR3: TGTGCCAGCAGCTTAGGGGCAGGGGCTACTGGAAACACCATATATTTT. The full variable domain, with the rest looked up from reference TRBV7-2 and TRBJ1-3, is GAGVSQSPSNKVTEKGKDVELRCDPISGHTALYWYRQSLGQGLEFLIYFQGNSAPDKSGLPSDRFSAERTGGSVSTLTIQRTQQEDSAVYLCASSLGAGATGNTIYFGEGSWLTVV.

This clonotype occurred many times. The chain combines TRBV11-3 with TRBJ2-2; D perhaps matches TRBD2 (5 bases). V was cut by 6 bases and J by 7 bases, with 9 bases left in between. The CDR3 sequence is 12 residues long. Germline V gene data show CDR1 as SGHNT and CDR2 as YENEEA. CDR3 DNA sequence: TGTGCCAGCAGATGGAGGTTCGGGGAGCTGTTTTTT. As protein: CASRWRFGELFF. The complete variable domain, with remaining parts taken from reference TRBV11-3 and TRBJ2-2, reads EAGVVQSPRYKIIEKKQPVAFWCNPISGHNTLYWYLQNLGQGPELLIRYENEEAVDDSQLPKDRFSAERLKGVDSTLKIQPAELGDSAVYLCASRWRFGELFFGEGSRLTVL.

This clonotype appeared many times. The rearrangement joins TRBV10-1 to TRBJ2-1; 10 nucleotides align to TRBD1. Germline V CDR1 and CDR2: WNHNN, SYGVQD (reference sequence). The CDR3 sequence is 15 residues long. V dropped 1 base and J dropped 7; count of bases not matched to a gene: 4. DNA for the CDR3: TGCGCCAGCAGTGAGTGGGACAGGGGAAAGAATGAGCAGTTCTTC. This codes for CASSEWDRGKNEQFF.

J is TRBJ2-1 and V is TRBV27; 9 bases agree with TRBD2. V dropped 4 bases and J dropped 15; count of bases not matched to a gene: 16. The V gene's germline CDR1 is MNHEY and CDR2 SMNVEV (reference sequence). The CDR3 has 15 residues. The DNA for the CDR3 is TGTGCCAGCAGTTATCCTAACCCAGCTAGCGGGATCGTGTTCTTC. It is translated as CASSYPNPASGIVFF.

V and J are TRBV5-1 and TRBJ2-3, with TRBD2 identical over 9 bases. The V and J ends lost 1 base and 0 bases, in that order; junction bases with no gene match: 6. CDR3 length: 17 amino acids. The germline CDR1 and CDR2 sequences are SGHRS and YFSETQ. The CDR3 DNA is TGCGCCAGCAGCTTGATATCTAGCGGGGCTAGCACAGATACGCAGTATTTT. It encodes CASSLISSGASTDTQYF.

The J gene is TRBJ1-4, the V gene TRBV18; TRBD1 agrees at 8 bases. The CDR3 has 15 amino acids. The V gene end was trimmed by 1 base and the J gene end by 2 bases; junction bases not matched to a gene: 0. Germline V lookup: CDR1 KGHSH, CDR2 LQKENI. CDR3 sequence: CASSPRTGTNEKLFF. The CDR3 coding sequence is TGTGCCAGCTCACCACGGACAGGGACTAATGAAAAACTGTTTTTT.

This clonotype has just a few counts. J is TRBJ1-1 and V is TRBV6-6, with 7 bases fitting TRBD1. Trimming removed 2 bases from V and 0 bases from J; junction bases left unmatched: 3. The CDR3 is 15 residues long. Germline assignment: CDR1 MNHNY and CDR2 SVGAGI (reference sequence). CDR3 sequence reads: CASSYKGQMNTEAFF. The CDR3, as DNA: TGTGCCAGCAGTTACAAGGGACAGATGAACACTGAAGCTTTCTTT.

This clonotype was seen repeatedly, ten times or more. The V and J genes are TRBV11-2 and TRBJ2-3; no reliable D call. This CDR3 has 12 residues. Germline V lookup: CDR1 SGHAT, CDR2 FQNNGV. V lost 2 bases and J lost 5, with 5 bases in between. DNA for the CDR3: TGTGCCAGCAGCTTAAGCGAAGATACGCAGTATTTT. This gives the protein CASSLSEDTQYF.

There are many counts of this clonotype. The chain links TRBV12-3 or TRBV12-4 to TRBJ1-2; 9 bases agree with TRBD1. V lost 5 bases and J lost 4; bases outside the gene matches: 5. The length of the CDR3 is 14 residues. The CDR3 loop is CASSHLTGGYGYTF. The CDR3 DNA reads TGTGCCAGCAGTCACCTGACAGGGGGCTATGGCTACACCTTC.